Sequencing of this TCR beta chain was carried out in a study of PD-1 blockade in mismatch repair-deficient tumors (dated by TCRdb to 2015 to 2018). Context from the whole study: Between late 2013 and September 2016, the trial enrolled about 78 consecutive patients with eleven to twelve types of mismatch repair-deficient cancer, all of whom had received prior treatment and were progressing. Tumor-associated T cell clones were tracked in the peripheral blood of patients responding to PD-1 blockade by deep sequencing of TCR CDR3 regions. Overall results and qualifications from the work: Tumor-resident clones, often undetectable in blood before treatment, expanded rapidly after pembrolizumab and then contracted, generally before radiologic responses.

For each enrolled patient, mismatch repair deficiency was established using either polymerase chain reaction or immunohistochemistry. TCR sequencing was carried out for a few patients who responded to pembrolizumab therapy. In the phase II trial, pembrolizumab PD-1 blockade was tested prospectively in advanced mismatch repair-deficient cancers, no matter which tissue of origin the cancers came from. Peripheral blood T cell samples were gathered serially, both before PD-1 blockade started and at multiple time points afterward. The timing of each blood sample was reported as weeks after the first dose of pembrolizumab. Turning to this clone: Its target antigen remains unknown. Per-base qualities were not stored, and no clone one base away is much larger.

Inclusive of the bounding cysteine and phenylalanine, the CDR3 is 18 residues long. This entry keeps only the CDR3 DNA: 54 bases, framed from base 1. CDR1 and CDR2 are read off the germline V gene (reference sequence) as SEHNR and FQNEAQ. Trimmed from V: 5 bases; trimmed from J: 0 bases; junction bases lacking a gene match: 7. The library was generated by the immunoSEQ multiplex PCR assay. TCRdb re-hosts the immuneACCESS table, in-frame sequences only. Its copies lack some clones; in the studies checked, an unresolved V gene accounts for under half of them, and the cause for the rest is not known. Across this sample there are approximately 120,000 clones, with 70% to 90% seen only once. The ten largest clones capture about 14% of the sample.

Material: peripheral blood, obtained 44 weeks after starting pembrolizumab. The receptor chain draws on TRBV7-9 and TRBJ2-7; 16 central bases correspond to TRBD2. The receptor's source is an adult with mismatch repair-deficient cancer. The DNA sequence is given as TGTGCCAGCAGCGTCGGGACTAGCGGGAGGGAAAACTCCTACGAGCAGTACTTC. Translated, this gives CASSVGTSGRENSYEQYF. Reference TRBV7-9 and TRBJ2-7 genes cover what lies past the CDR3, so the full variable domain is DTGVSQNPRHKITKRGQNVTFRCDPISEHNRLYWYRQTLGQGPEFLTYFQNEAQLEKSRLLSDRFSAERPKGSFSTLEIQRTEQGDSAMYLCASSVGTSGRENSYEQYFGPGTRLTVT.